The next 14 T cell receptor beta chains were all read from a single sample in a study of OX40 agonist ivuxolimab in advanced cancers. Clones were sequenced by immunoSEQ multiplex PCR, and TCRdb holds only the in-frame ones, with some missing. The repertoire has tens of thousands of clones, more than 80% of them found once; the top ten carry 0.45% to 0.55%. Sequencing was performed on CD4+ or CD8+ T cells sorted from blood, taken in a trial of the OX40 agonist ivuxolimab. These receptors all come from an adult with an advanced solid tumor such as melanoma, head and neck, liver or kidney cancer.

The V gene is TRBV30, the J gene TRBJ2-6; D may correspond to TRBD1 or TRBD2 (5 bases each). The V gene's germline CDR1 is GTSNPN and CDR2 SVGIG (reference sequence). The V gene lost 3 bases and the J gene lost 9 bases, with 12 bases spanning the gap. This CDR3 has 13 amino acids. The CDR3 coding sequence is TGTGCCTGGAGGGCAGGGAGCCACAACGTCCTGACTTTC. Translated: CAWRAGSHNVLTF.

This chain uses TRBV5-5 with TRBJ2-1; D possibly uses TRBD1 or TRBD2 (5 bases each). The CDR3 has 15 amino acids. CDR1 and CDR2 (germline): SGHKS, YYEKEE (reference sequence). Trimming stripped 4 bases from V and 3 bases from J, with 14 bases between. The chain's CDR3 is CASSLGPDNYNEQFF. Here the CDR3 DNA reads TGTGCCAGCAGCCTGGGACCCGACAACTACAATGAGCAGTTCTTC.

This clone was counted a few times. CDR3 bases: TGTGCCAGCAGCTTAGCAGCGGGTGGCGAGCAGTACTTC. Its protein product is CASSLAAGGEQYF. V is TRBV7-6 and J is TRBJ2-7, with D possibly matching TRBD2 (6 bases). Trimming removed 0 bases at V and 6 bases at J, with 9 bases between. The CDR3 has 13 amino acids. Germline CDR1 and CDR2: SGHVS and FNYEAQ.

V and J are TRBV6-6 and TRBJ2-1; D ambiguous. CDR1 MNHNY and CDR2 SVGAGI come from the germline V gene (reference sequence). The length of the CDR3 is 12 residues. V lost 5 bases to trimming and J lost 5 bases, with 7 bases between them. The CDR3 loop is CASSDRNNEQFF. CDR3 nucleotides: TGTGCCAGCAGTGACCGCAACAATGAGCAGTTCTTC.

This clone was detected a few times. The gene calls are TRBV5-6 and TRBJ2-7; 8 bases are shared with TRBD2. The CDR3 totals 14 residues. Germline lookup yields CDR1 SGHDT and CDR2 YYEEEE. The junction had 9 bases not matched to a gene; V was cut back by 4 bases and J by 6 bases. The CDR3: CASSRGGRRSEQYF. Here the CDR3 DNA reads TGTGCCAGCAGCCGGGGGGGTAGACGGTCCGAGCAGTACTTC.

V is TRBV5-1 and J is TRBJ2-1; weak D call: TRBD1 (6 bases). This CDR3 is built from 15 residues. V was pared by 4 bases and J by 0 bases, with 11 bases between. Germline CDR1 reads SGHRS; CDR2 reads YFSETQ. Here the CDR3 reads CASSLDSPSYNEQFF. CDR3 DNA sequence: TGCGCCAGCAGCCTGGACAGCCCCTCCTACAATGAGCAGTTCTTC.

The chain couples TRBV7-9 to TRBJ2-3; perhaps TRBD1 as D (6 bases). CDR1 SEHNR and CDR2 FQNEAQ come from the germline V gene (reference sequence). The CDR3 covers 15 residues. V lost 7 bases and J 0 bases, leaving 14 bases between the germline ends. Here the CDR3 reads CASTTGTLSTDTQYF. In DNA form, the CDR3 reads TGTGCCAGCACTACTGGGACACTGAGCACAGATACGCAGTATTTT.

The V and J genes are TRBV27 and TRBJ2-4; weak D call: TRBD1 (6 bases). Germline V gives CDR1 MNHEY, CDR2 SMNVEV (reference sequence). V shed 3 bases and J shed 9 bases, with 12 bases lying between them. The CDR3 consists of 13 residues. The CDR3 loop reads CASSLYRESIQYF. CDR3 bases: TGTGCCAGCAGTTTGTACAGGGAGAGCATTCAGTACTTC.

In the case of this clone: At the DNA level, this CDR3 is encoded by other sequences in the same sample as well. V usage is TRBV6-5 and J usage is TRBJ2-7; D may be TRBD1 or TRBD2 (5 bases each). This CDR3 comprises 14 residues. V was shortened by 0 bases and J by 4 bases, with 10 bases between the two germline ends. CDR1 is MNHEY and CDR2 is SVGAGI in the germline V gene. The CDR3 region has the DNA TGTGCCAGCAGTTACTCCCTTGAGGGGTACGAGCAGTACTTC. Protein product: CASSYSLEGYEQYF.

The chain is built from TRBV5-4 and TRBJ1-1; TRBD1 might be the D (6 bases). The ends were cut back, 4 bases at V and 1 base at J, with 14 bases in the middle. This CDR3 has 15 residues. Germline V gene data show CDR1 as SGHNT and CDR2 as YYREEE (reference sequence). The CDR3 is CASSVTRTANTEAFF. The CDR3 DNA reads as TGTGCCAGCAGCGTGACTAGGACAGCGAACACTGAAGCTTTCTTT.

This clone was observed a handful of times. V gene TRBV7-9 combines with J gene TRBJ1-4; 9 bases align to TRBD1. The trim removed 3 bases at V and 4 bases at J, leaving 3 bases unmatched. Germline loops: CDR1 SEHNR, CDR2 FQNEAQ (reference sequence). CDR3 length: 15 amino acids. CDR3 protein: CASSFRTGDNEKLFF. The CDR3 DNA is TGTGCCAGCAGCTTCAGGACAGGGGATAATGAAAAACTGTTTTTT.

The rearrangement links TRBV18 to TRBJ2-3; TRBD2 matches at 8 bases. CDR1 is KGHSH, CDR2 LQKENI, per germline. The V segment lost 4 bases and the J segment 5 bases; nucleotides outside the gene matches: 8. This CDR3 spans 15 amino acids. The CDR3 is CASSLSGGRIDTQYF. The CDR3 DNA sequence: TGTGCCAGCTCACTTTCGGGAGGGCGAATAGATACGCAGTATTTT.

The chain links TRBV28 to TRBJ2-1; 9 nucleotides match TRBD2. The CDR3 is 16 residues long. Germline V gives CDR1 MDHEN, CDR2 SYDVKM. Unmatched junction bases numbered 9, after V lost 5 bases and J lost 4 bases. This chain's CDR3 is CASSTLSGGEYNEQFF. For the CDR3, the DNA is TGTGCCAGCAGTACCCTTAGCGGGGGCGAATACAATGAGCAGTTCTTC.

The chain joins TRBV18 to TRBJ1-1; TRBD1 is a possible D gene (5 bases). Germline CDR1 and CDR2: KGHSH and LQKENI. There are 16 residues in the CDR3. Trimming pared 2 bases from V and 0 bases from J, leaving 13 bases between. CDR3 sequence: CASSPRTFTMNTEAFF. DNA for the CDR3: TGTGCCAGCTCACCAAGGACATTTACCATGAACACTGAAGCTTTCTTT.